The rows below give T cell receptor beta chains drawn from one sample of a study of regulatory T cells in long-lasting Graves disease. From the multiplex PCR reads, TCRdb called clonotypes with MiXCR, one entry per CDR3 protein. The sample yields some 490,000 distinct CDR3 sequences, around 11% seen once. This sample was also put to use in a study of T cells in Graves' hyperthyroidism and ophthalmopathy.

Sequences were derived from peripheral blood mononuclear cells (PBMCs), sampled at new diagnosis, from a patient treated with antithyroid drugs. The receptors shown here come from a woman in her twenties or thirties with Graves disease. The CDR3 runs from the conserved cysteine through the conserved F or W. Each record gives: J gene, D gene, clone size, V gene, CDR3 DNA, CDR3 protein. The D gene is left open where the match is weak. Some rows mark clone size as missing; the rest say once, few, many or name a class of expanded clone.

TRBJ1-1	.	many	TRBV4-3	TGCGCCAGCACCCCTAAGGGGACCTTGAACACTGAAGCTTTCTTT	CASTPKGTLNTEAFF
TRBJ2-5	.	many	TRBV20-1	TGCAGTGCTAGAGATCGTCAGCGCCCGCAGACCCAGTACTTC	CSARDRQRPQTQYF
TRBJ2-7	TRBD1	.	TRBV27	TGTGCCAGCAGTTTATTAGGCGTGTTAGGGACAGGGGCCTACGAGCAGTACTTC	CASSLLGVLGTGAYEQYF
TRBJ1-1	.	.	TRBV19	TGTGCCAGTAGTACTAGGGGCGAGAACACTGAAGCTTTCTTT	CASSTRGENTEAFF
TRBJ1-6	.	.	TRBV5-5	TGTGCCAGCAGCTTGGGCGAAGGATCACCCCTCCACTTT	CASSLGEGSPLHF
TRBJ2-5	TRBD2	many	TRBV6-1	TGTGCCAGCAGTAACCAAAGACTCCTAGCGGGAGAGACCCAGTACTTC	CASSNQRLLAGETQYF
TRBJ2-7	.	.	TRBV28	TGTGCCAGCACAACACCGGGACTCGCGACCTACGAGCAGTACTTC	CASTTPGLATYEQYF
TRBJ1-1	.	many	TRBV10-3	TGTGCCATCAGTGAGTCTAACCGGGGGAACACTGAAGCTTTCTTT	CAISESNRGNTEAFF
TRBJ2-1	.	few	TRBV20-1	TGCAGTGCCCCCTTCGCGGGTAATGAGCAGTTCTTC	CSAPFAGNEQFF
TRBJ1-5	.	few	TRBV28	TGTGCCAGCAGTGACCTAGTCGGGACACCGGGGGTCCTCAATCAGCCCCAGCATTTT	CASSDLVGTPGVLNQPQHF
TRBJ2-1	.	once	TRBV7-9	TGTGCCAGCAGCTTAGGGGTACAGGTTCCCTACAATGAGCAGTTCTTC	CASSLGVQVPYNEQFF
TRBJ1-2	TRBD1	.	TRBV20-1	TGCAGTGCTAGAGAGCGGGACAGTGGGGAGTTCTTC	CSARERDSGEFF
TRBJ1-5	TRBD1	many	TRBV2	TGTGCCAGCAGTAGCCAGACAGGGAGTTTTCATCAGCCCCAGCATTTT	CASSSQTGSFHQPQHF
TRBJ2-5	TRBD1	many	TRBV29-1	TGCAGCGTTGATCGAAGGGGGCAGGGTGGAGAGACCCAGTACTTC	CSVDRRGQGGETQYF
TRBJ2-5	.	many	TRBV20-1	TGCAGTGCTAGAGATGGAAGGGACATCCAAGAGACCCAGTACTTC	CSARDGRDIQETQYF
TRBJ1-2	.	many	TRBV5-5	TGTGCCAGCAGCTTTAGACAGGATTATGGCTACACCTTC	CASSFRQDYGYTF
TRBJ2-7	TRBD2	many	TRBV20-1	TGCAGTGCGTCAGGGACTAGCTCTCACGAGCAGTACTTC	CSASGTSSHEQYF
TRBJ2-1	.	.	TRBV20-1	TGCAGTGCTAGAGACACGGGAACCTTCAATGAGCAGTTCTTC	CSARDTGTFNEQFF
TRBJ1-3	TRBD1	many	TRBV3-1	TGTGCCAGCAGCTACAGGGGTCCTGGAAACACCATATATTTT	CASSYRGPGNTIYF
TRBJ1-4	.	many	TRBV28	TGTGCCAGCAGTGACCCCGGGCTAAATATTGAAAAACTGTTTTTT	CASSDPGLNIEKLFF
TRBJ1-3	.	many	TRBV2	TGTGCCAGTCACAGGGAGATTGGTGCTGGAAACACCATATATTTT	CASHREIGAGNTIYF
TRBJ1-6	.	few	TRBV3-1	TGTGCCAGCAGCCAAAAGTTGATAGACGGTTCACCCCTCCACTTT	CASSQKLIDGSPLHF
TRBJ2-2	TRBD2	few	TRBV9	TGTGCCAGCAGCGTAGTGGGGACTAGCGGGAGGACCGGGGAGCTGTTTTTT	CASSVVGTSGRTGELFF
TRBJ2-1	.	many	TRBV2	TGTGCCTCCAGTGGTTCCTACAATGAGCAGTTCTTC	CASSGSYNEQFF
TRBJ2-3	.	many	TRBV13	TGTGCCAGCAGCTTGGGACGGGGCGTCAGCACAGATACGCAGTATTTT	CASSLGRGVSTDTQYF
TRBJ2-5	.	.	TRBV15	TGTGCCACCAGCCGAGACAGGGAGGGAGAGACCCAGTACTTC	CATSRDREGETQYF
TRBJ1-2	.	.	TRBV30	TGTGCCTGGAGTCACTATGGCTACACCTTC	CAWSHYGYTF
TRBJ2-7	.	.	TRBV3-1	TGTGCCAGCAGCCGGACAGCCCAATCCTACGAGCAGTACTTC	CASSRTAQSYEQYF
TRBJ2-7	TRBD1	many	TRBV7-2	TGTGCCAGCAGCTTAGCCAGTGACAGGGGCTACGAGCAGTACTTC	CASSLASDRGYEQYF
TRBJ2-7	.	many	TRBV6-2/TRBV6-3	TGTGCCAGCAGTTACGTGGGGGGCACCTACGAGCAGTACTTC	CASSYVGGTYEQYF
TRBJ2-1	TRBD2	few	TRBV6-5	TGTGCCAGCAGTTACCCACCACCCCGAGGGACTACCCATAAGTTCTTC	CASSYPPPRGTTHKFF
TRBJ1-2	.	many	TRBV27	TGTGCCAGCAGTTTAGCACGGAACTATGGCTACACCTTC	CASSLARNYGYTF
TRBJ2-7	TRBD2	many	TRBV6-5	TGTGCCAGCAGTTACTCAGGCCCGGGGGGATCCTACGAGCAGTACTTC	CASSYSGPGGSYEQYF
TRBJ2-5	.	few	TRBV7-2	TGTGCCAGCACCCCAATTGTGGGCCAAGAGACCCAGTACTTC	CASTPIVGQETQYF
TRBJ2-2	.	many	TRBV11-3	TGTGCCAGCGGACAGCGATCTAACACCGGGGAGCTGTTTTTT	CASGQRSNTGELFF
TRBJ1-4	.	many	TRBV11-2	TGTGCCAGCAGCCGCGGACCAGAGCGAGAAAAACTGTTTTTT	CASSRGPEREKLFF
TRBJ2-1	.	.	TRBV20-1	TGCAGTGCCCAGAGAGGAGGTGCCTCCAATGAGCAGTTCTTC	CSAQRGGASNEQFF
TRBJ2-2	TRBD2	many	TRBV6-2/TRBV6-3	TGTGCCAGCAGTTACTCAACTAGCGGAAACACCGGGGAGCTGTTTTTT	CASSYSTSGNTGELFF
TRBJ2-3	.	many	TRBV7-6	TGTGCCAGCAGCTCCCGTGCAGGGCACACCCCCACAGATACGCAGTATTTT	CASSSRAGHTPTDTQYF
TRBJ2-5	.	many	TRBV2	TGTGCCAGCAGTGACAGGCGCCAAGAGACCCAGTACTTC	CASSDRRQETQYF